The entry below describes one T cell receptor beta chain. This clone was found once. Its binding antigen is unknown. No base qualities exist here, and no much larger clone lies one base off it. The entry originates in a study of T cell changes during pregnancy in multiple sclerosis (dated by TCRdb to the late 2010s). At the level of the whole study: Changes in the T cell repertoire over the course of pregnancy were examined in this study in women with multiple sclerosis.

Taken from cysteine to phenylalanine, the CDR3 has 18 residues. Only the CDR3 DNA stays, 54 bases, in frame from base 1. From a lookup of the germline V gene (reference sequence), CDR1 and CDR2 are LNHDA and SQIVND. The germline V end is reduced by 0 bases and the J end by 2 bases; junction bases left unmatched: 11. The receptor library was made with the immunoSEQ multiplex PCR assay. TCRdb took over this immuneACCESS table, retaining in-frame rearrangements with V and J assigned. Such tables are incomplete; in checked studies, under half of the missing clones stem from an unresolved V gene, and the remainder is unexplained. The sample table holds tens of thousands of clones, of which approximately 90% were seen once. The ten largest clones add up to approximately 2.1% of the sample.

The receptor was derived from a female donor in good health, enrolled as a control in a pregnancy study. This specimen was peripheral blood, taken in the second trimester of pregnancy. The V and J genes are TRBV19 and TRBJ2-7; TRBD1 aligns with 9 central bases. The sequence in DNA is TGTGCCAGTAGTATAGATCAACCATCCGGGACAGGGACCTACGAGCAGTACTTC. Protein translation: CASSIDQPSGTGTYEQYF.